Listed here is a single T cell receptor beta chain. Its antigen specificity is not known. The input lacks base qualities; no much larger clone sits a single base away. Reads for this sample came from an Illumina HiSeq 1500. The raw public data were reprocessed by TCRdb itself: fastp quality trimming at Q25, MiXCR clonotype calling, in-frame beta chains only. Each entry merges the rows of one CDR3 protein and shows their most common DNA and genes. The table for this sample lists about half a million distinct CDR3 sequences; roughly a third of them were counted only once. Together, the top ten hold about 17% of the sample. The data stem from a study of T cell repertoires in cytomegalovirus infection (dated by TCRdb to the late 2010s). Background on the whole study: Alongside well-studied HLA-B-restricted epitopes, the peptide stimulations were aimed at recently identified HLA-C-restricted CMV epitopes, whose presentation resists viral immunomodulation. The HLA type of each donor mattered for the analysis, because public TCR beta signatures pointed to carriage of CMV infection along with the matching HLA type. Points the paper makes about the study in general: In both this cohort and an independent cohort of 352 donors, the cumulative frequency of public TCR beta family members distinguished carriers of CMV infection plus the relevant HLA type. In the ex vivo response, HLA-C-restricted CMV-specific TCR beta clonotypes were dominant, and in two of eight donors the single most frequent clonotype came from this HLA-C-restricted group.

The label giving this sample's treatment or condition can be read as: in vitro stimulation with specific CMV peptide epitopes to enrich CMV-specific T cells. CDR1 SNHLY and CDR2 FYNNEI were looked up in the germline V gene. Including the terminal cysteine and phenylalanine, the CDR3 comprises 15 residues. CDR3 DNA is the only sequence kept; it has 45 bases, read in frame from the first base. V loses 8 bases of germline sequence and J loses 5 bases, and the interval between the two ends is 21 bases. The chain is made from TRBV2 and TRBJ2-5; perhaps TRBD2 is the D gene, with 6 bases matching. The input for sequencing was cultured PBMCs, taken from culture after CMV antigen stimulation. The clonotype originates from a human donor in good health (CMV status not recorded). Some clones in this sample may be carry-over from other donors' samples. The CDR3 protein: CASSGMTGVPETQYF. Here is the DNA: TGTGCCAGCTCAGGGATGACGGGAGTGCCGGAGACCCAGTACTTC.